This entry concerns a single TCR beta chain. Its antigen is still unknown. The study ran its PCR with 60 Vbeta and 13 Jbeta primers. Assay used: immunoSEQ multiplex PCR; TCRdb lists only in-frame clones, some missing. The sample has 100,000 to 120,000 clones; around four fifths are singletons. This entry is derived from a study of cytomegalovirus exposure and HLA in healthy donors. General study findings and limits: In vitro work confirmed that a few CMV-associated chains recognize CMV antigens. Earlier analysis looked at TCR beta V segments, and most were productive about 90% or about 30% of the time.

Germline assignment: CDR1 MDHEN and CDR2 SYDVKM. V shed 5 bases and J 4 bases; nucleotides not matched to a gene: 4. This CDR3 is built from 13 residues. At the time of sampling, donors were nominally healthy, though unrecorded immune exposures were likely. This clonotype originated in a young man in good health and CMV-seronegative. The chain recombines TRBV28 with TRBJ2-5; 7 nucleotides match TRBD2. Material for sequencing was PBMCs. The CDR3, as DNA: TGTGCCAGCAGTCGGGGGGTTGGAGAGACCCAGTACTTC. Protein: CASSRGVGETQYF.